This T cell receptor (beta chain) was captured by sequencing in a study of Ad26.COV2.S vaccination and SARS-CoV-2 variants. Study-level results: Total T cell responses may have been underestimated by the TCR breadth and depth analyses. Marked by substantial breadth, spike-specific CD8+ and CD4+ T cell responses were reportedly seen after vaccination. Those who received vaccine or placebo ended up with similar non-spike TCR breadth.

A remark on this clone: Its target is unknown.

Generated by immunoSEQ multiplex PCR, the TCRdb table keeps only in-frame clones and is missing some. This sample yields about 180,000 clones, of which around 88% are seen a single time; under 7.5% belongs to the top ten. V lost 0 bases and J 7 bases, leaving 16 bases between the germline ends. The germline gives CDR1 MNHEY, CDR2 SVGAGI. The CDR3 is made up of 16 amino acids. This rearrangement joins TRBV6-5 to TRBJ2-1, with a tentative D call TRBD1 (5 bases). The sequence came from a human donor who had recovered from COVID-19. Here the sequenced sample was peripheral blood, taken after recovery from COVID-19. CDR3: CASSYSSAGLLNEQFF. The CDR3 DNA reads TGTGCCAGCAGTTACTCCTCGGCAGGGTTGTTAAATGAGCAGTTCTTC.